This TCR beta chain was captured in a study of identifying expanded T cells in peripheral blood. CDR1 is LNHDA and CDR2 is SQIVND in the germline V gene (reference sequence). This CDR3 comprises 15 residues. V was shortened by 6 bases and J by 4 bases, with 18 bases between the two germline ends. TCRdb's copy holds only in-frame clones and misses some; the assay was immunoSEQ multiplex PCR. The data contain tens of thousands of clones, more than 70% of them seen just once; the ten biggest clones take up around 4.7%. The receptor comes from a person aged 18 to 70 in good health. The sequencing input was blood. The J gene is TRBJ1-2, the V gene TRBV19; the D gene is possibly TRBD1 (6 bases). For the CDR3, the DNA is TGTGCCAGTAGGAGAAGACAGGATGGCGCCTATGGCTACACCTTC. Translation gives CASRRRQDGAYGYTF.